A selection of T cell receptor beta chains follows, all from one sample in a study of T cells in Graves' hyperthyroidism and ophthalmopathy. TCRdb redid the calling of the multiplex PCR reads with MiXCR, one entry per CDR3 protein. The sample lists 500,000 to 650,000 distinct CDR3 sequences, around 15% occurring once. Material for sequencing was blood. The receptors here all came from a woman aged 40 to 55 with Graves' hyperthyroidism. Each CDR3 is given with its conserved first and last residue. A D gene is named only where the DNA matches it firmly. Expanded clones are given a class, and other clones once, few, many or no size at all.

d_call j_call v_call clone_size cdr3_aa cdr3_nt
. TRBJ2-7 TRBV2 many CASSFTAGRSSYEQYF TGTGCCAGCAGTTTTACCGCCGGGAGAAGTTCCTACGAGCAGTACTTC
. TRBJ2-1 TRBV7-3 . CASSLNPDGDEQFF TGTGCCAGCAGCTTGAACCCGGATGGTGATGAGCAGTTCTTC
TRBD2 TRBJ2-7 TRBV6-1 . CASKTSGTIYEQYF TGTGCCAGCAAGACTAGCGGAACCATATACGAGCAGTACTTC
. TRBJ2-2 TRBV3-1 many CASSQSLAAGELFF TGTGCCAGCAGCCAATCCCTAGCCGCCGGGGAGCTGTTTTTT
. TRBJ2-1 TRBV5-1 many CASSLGVFAASSYNEQFF TGCGCCAGCAGCTTGGGGGTCTTCGCGGCGAGCTCCTACAATGAGCAGTTCTTC
TRBD2 TRBJ2-1 TRBV3-1 many CSTRASGGNNEQFF TGCTCAACTCGGGCTAGCGGGGGGAACAATGAGCAGTTCTTC
. TRBJ1-1 TRBV5-1 many CASSSHFGLTEAFF TGCGCCAGCAGCTCGCACTTTGGCCTCACTGAAGCTTTCTTT
. TRBJ2-1 TRBV20-1 many CSAIDWAGKGYNEQFF TGCAGTGCTATTGATTGGGCGGGAAAGGGCTACAATGAGCAGTTCTTC
TRBD1 TRBJ2-1 TRBV19 . CASSKGTGPSSYNGQFF TGTGCCAGTAGTAAGGGGACAGGGCCAAGCTCCTACAATGGGCAGTTCTTC
. TRBJ1-1 TRBV11-2 many CASSPGGLLAFF TGTGCCAGCAGCCCCGGGGGTTTGCTAGCTTTCTTT
. TRBJ2-1 TRBV7-2 few CASSLMDQTGSEQFF TGTGCCAGCAGCTTAATGGACCAGACCGGGAGTGAGCAGTTCTTC
TRBD2 TRBJ2-7 TRBV3-1 many CASSQDGREGYEQYF TGTGCCAGCAGCCAAGACGGGAGGGAGGGCTACGAGCAGTACTTC
. TRBJ1-1 TRBV12-3/TRBV12-4 many CASSFRQKMNTEAFF TGTGCCAGCAGTTTCAGACAGAAAATGAACACTGAAGCTTTCTTT
TRBD1 TRBJ1-4 TRBV28 many CASSLPTGPNEKLFF TGTGCCAGCAGTTTACCGACAGGGCCTAATGAAAAACTGTTTTTT
. TRBJ2-5 TRBV9 many CASSVTSTGRETQYF TGTGCCAGCAGCGTAACCTCGACAGGGAGGGAGACCCAGTACTTC
. TRBJ2-5 TRBV9 . CASSATPLETQYF TGTGCCAGCAGCGCCACACCCTTGGAGACCCAGTACTTC
TRBD2 TRBJ2-1 TRBV7-3 many CASSETGTTYNEQFF TGTGCCAGCAGCGAAACCGGGACTACCTACAATGAGCAGTTCTTC
. TRBJ2-2 TRBV7-9 . CASSLEETNTGELFF TGTGCCAGCAGCTTAGAAGAAACGAACACCGGGGAGCTGTTTTTT
. TRBJ1-5 TRBV5-8 many CASSLGEQPQHF TGTGCCAGCAGCTTGGGGGAACAGCCCCAGCATTTT
. TRBJ1-1 TRBV3-1 many CASSLRGPNEAFF TGTGCCAGCAGCCTCCGAGGGCCAAATGAAGCTTTCTTT
TRBD2 TRBJ2-1 TRBV19 few CASSIVLLLAANNEQFF TGTGCCAGTAGTATAGTACTGCTACTAGCGGCAAACAATGAGCAGTTCTTC
TRBD1 TRBJ2-7 TRBV2 . CASSPLGTGDNEQYF TGTGCCAGCAGTCCACTCGGGACAGGGGATAACGAGCAGTACTTC
. TRBJ2-3 TRBV29-1 few CSVGDSGTTSTDTQYF TGCAGCGTAGGCGATTCCGGGACAACTAGCACAGATACGCAGTATTTT
. TRBJ1-1 TRBV4-1 . CASSQGTALNTEAFF TGCGCCAGCAGCCAAGGAACAGCTCTTAACACTGAAGCTTTCTTT
. TRBJ1-2 TRBV5-5 many CASSLGWDRPTSGYTF TGTGCCAGCAGCTTGGGATGGGACCGCCCTACGAGTGGCTACACCTTC